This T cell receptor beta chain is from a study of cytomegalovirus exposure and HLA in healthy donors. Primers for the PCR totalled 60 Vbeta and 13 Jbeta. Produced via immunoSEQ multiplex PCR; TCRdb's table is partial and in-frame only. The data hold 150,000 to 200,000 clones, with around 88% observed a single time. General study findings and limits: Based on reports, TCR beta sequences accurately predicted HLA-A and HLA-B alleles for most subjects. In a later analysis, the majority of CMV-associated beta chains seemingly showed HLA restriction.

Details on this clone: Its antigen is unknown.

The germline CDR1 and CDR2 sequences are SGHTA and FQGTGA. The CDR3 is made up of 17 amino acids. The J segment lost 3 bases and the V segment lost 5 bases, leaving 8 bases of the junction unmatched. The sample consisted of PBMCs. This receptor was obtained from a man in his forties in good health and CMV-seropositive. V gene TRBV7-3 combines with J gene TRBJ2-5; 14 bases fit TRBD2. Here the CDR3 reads CASSAGLAGGVEETQYF. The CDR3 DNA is TGTGCCAGCAGCGCCGGACTAGCGGGAGGTGTAGAAGAGACCCAGTACTTC.